This T cell receptor (beta chain) came from a study of cytomegalovirus exposure and HLA in healthy donors. Study findings and constraints: Later analysis revealed greater clonal expansion in HLA-associated TCR beta chains than in equally common others. Cytomegalovirus-associated status was assigned to about 150 TCR beta chains.

Use of 60 Vbeta and 13 Jbeta primers characterized the PCR. Libraries were prepared by immunoSEQ multiplex PCR; TCRdb keeps only in-frame clonotypes and omits some of them. This sample has more than 140,000 clones; around 65% occur once, and the top ten carry roughly 3.1%. This CDR3 spans 18 amino acids. On this clone: The antigen is unknown.

V and J are TRBV21-1 and TRBJ1-4; the D call of TRBD1 is as the table states it, not checked on the DNA. TRBV21-1 is marked as a pseudogene. The TCR originated in a woman in her thirties in good health and CMV-seropositive. Sequencing was carried out using PBMCs. The CDR3 region has the DNA TGTGCCAGCAGCAAAGTGGGCAGACAGGGCAGGTTGAATGAAAAACTGTTTTTT. It yields the protein CASSKVGRQGRLNEKLFF.